The 31 T cell receptor beta chains presented below share a single source sample, sequenced in a study of blood T cell repertoires in COVID-19 (dated by TCRdb to 2019 to 2021). The library was produced with the immunoSEQ multiplex PCR assay. Sourced from immuneACCESS, this table was stored by TCRdb with only in-frame sequences that have V and J called. A share of the clones is absent; for the studies checked, an unresolved V gene accounts for under half, and the remainder has no known explanation. For this sample the table gives 200,000 to 250,000 clones, of which roughly nine tenths were detected only once. Jointly, the top ten make up 5.5% to 6.5% of the sample. What was sequenced was peripheral blood. These receptors originate from a man in his 60s who had recovered from COVID-19.

This clone showed up just a few times. The genes are TRBV7-2 and TRBJ1-5; D unclear. Germline V CDR1 and CDR2: SGHTA, FQGNSA. Trimming pared 3 bases from V and 4 bases from J, leaving 10 bases between. This CDR3 comprises 14 residues. DNA of the CDR3: TGTGCCAGCAGCTTGAGCAGCGATAATCAGCCCCAGCATTTT. It specifies CASSLSSDNQPQHF.

This chain connects TRBV7-9 to TRBJ2-5; D possibly corresponds to TRBD1 (6 bases). CDR1 is SEHNR, CDR2 FQNEAQ, per germline (reference sequence). This CDR3 is 14 amino acids long. Deletions cut 3 bases from V and 2 bases from J, with 10 bases between. CDR3 nucleotide sequence: TGTGCCAGCAGCTTTGTCAGGGGACAAGAGACCCAGTACTTC. It yields the protein CASSFVRGQETQYF.

This rearrangement joins TRBV5-4 to TRBJ2-5; D is unresolved. The CDR3 has 17 residues. Trimming removed 0 bases from V and 3 bases from J, with 18 bases in between. CDR1 is SGHNT and CDR2 is YYREEE in the germline V gene (reference sequence). CDR3 amino acids: CASSLASYRPEEETQYF. In DNA form, the CDR3 reads TGTGCCAGCAGCTTGGCCTCCTATCGGCCCGAGGAAGAGACCCAGTACTTC.

This clone was counted a few times. The chain links TRBV27 to TRBJ1-3; 8 positions match TRBD1. This CDR3 contains 18 residues. Trimming at V came to 2 bases and at J to 2 bases, leaving 11 bases not matched to a gene. The germline gives CDR1 MNHEY, CDR2 SMNVEV (reference sequence). CDR3 sequence (DNA): TGTGCCAGCAGTTTAAGGGGCCCGCAGGGGGCGACTGGAAACACCATATATTTT. It yields the protein CASSLRGPQGATGNTIYF.

The V gene is TRBV5-4, the J gene TRBJ1-4; 7 nucleotides agree with TRBD1. V lost 4 bases and J lost 3; bases outside the gene matches: 6. The CDR3 consists of 15 residues. From germline, CDR1 is SGHNT and CDR2 YYREEE (reference sequence). In DNA form, the CDR3 reads TGTGCCAGCAGCAGGACCGGGACAGCTAATGAAAAACTGTTTTTT. Translated, it gives CASSRTGTANEKLFF.

This clone occurred once. This chain links TRBV6-2 or TRBV6-3 with TRBJ2-7, with 8 bases fitting TRBD1. The CDR3 sequence is 15 residues long. Germline V gene sequence: CDR1 MNHEY, CDR2 SVGEGT. J gave up 0 bases and V 6 bases, and 7 bases lay outside the gene matches. CDR3 in amino acids: CASSTGQGHSYEQYF. CDR3 sequence (DNA): TGTGCCAGCAGCACAGGACAGGGCCACTCCTACGAGCAGTACTTC.

This sequence joins TRBV12-3 or TRBV12-4 and TRBJ1-5, with a weak D call TRBD1 (6 bases). V lost 2 bases to trimming and J lost 9 bases, with 11 bases between them. The CDR3 is made up of 13 amino acids. The CDR3 region has the DNA TGTGCCAGCAGTTTAACAGGGACGGCGCCCCAGCATTTT. Protein: CASSLTGTAPQHF.

V gene TRBV29-1 combines with J gene TRBJ2-3; weak D call: TRBD2 (5 bases). This CDR3 is built from 14 residues. The V end was cut by 0 bases, the J end by 5 bases, with 12 bases between. Per the germline V gene, CDR1 is SQVTM and CDR2 is ANQGSEA. Here the CDR3 reads CSVEERVTGDTQYF. In DNA form, the CDR3 reads TGCAGCGTTGAAGAGAGGGTAACGGGAGATACGCAGTATTTT.

The J gene is TRBJ2-1, the V gene TRBV19; possibly TRBD1 for D (6 bases). CDR1 and CDR2 (germline): LNHDA, SQIVND (reference sequence). V dropped 9 bases and J dropped 2 bases, with 11 bases sitting between them. This CDR3 spans 13 amino acids. The DNA of the CDR3 is TGTGCCAGGCATCGGACAGCCTACAATGAGCAGTTCTTC. Its protein is CARHRTAYNEQFF.

V gene TRBV9 combines with J gene TRBJ1-1, with 7 bases that match TRBD1. The CDR3 extends over 15 amino acids. CDR1 is SGDLS and CDR2 is YYNGEE in the germline V gene. The V segment lost 4 bases and the J segment 5 bases; nucleotides outside the gene matches: 11. The CDR3 region has the DNA TGTGCCAGCAGCCCAACTCCAGGGGGTATGACTGAAGCTTTCTTT. It codes for CASSPTPGGMTEAFF.

V gene TRBV14 combines with J gene TRBJ1-4; TRBD1 matches at 8 bases. In germline, CDR1 is SGHDN, CDR2 FVKESK. This CDR3 region has 16 residues. V was clipped by 1 base and J by 2 bases; unmatched bases: 3. CDR3 bases: TGTGCCAGCAGCCAAGCCAGGGGGCGGACTAATGAAAAACTGTTTTTT. Its protein is CASSQARGRTNEKLFF.

The chain recombines TRBV2 with TRBJ1-2; possibly TRBD1 for D (5 bases). V lost 5 bases, J lost 4 bases, and 17 bases lay in between. Germline V gene data show CDR1 as SNHLY and CDR2 as FYNNEI. The CDR3 totals 15 residues. DNA of the CDR3: TGTGCCAGCAGTAGGGGTACCCCGCAGCCCTATGGCTACACCTTC. It encodes CASSRGTPQPYGYTF.

The chain combines TRBV19 with TRBJ2-4; a possible D gene is TRBD2 (6 bases). V was pared by 4 bases and J by 7 bases, with 17 bases between. Germline V CDR1 and CDR2: LNHDA, SQIVND (reference sequence). CDR3 size: 15 residues. CDR3 protein: CASSKGKDGSNIQYF. The DNA for the CDR3 is TGTGCCAGTAGTAAAGGGAAGGACGGGAGTAACATTCAGTACTTC.

Details on this clone: Other DNA sequences in this sample translate to the same CDR3. The chain uses TRBV9 and TRBJ2-1; D might be TRBD2 (5 bases). CDR3 length: 13 amino acids. V was shortened by 0 bases and J by 7 bases, with 8 bases between the two germline ends. Germline V gene data show CDR1 as SGDLS and CDR2 as YYNGEE. The DNA of the CDR3 is TGTGCCAGCAGCGTAGTATCGGGGAATGAGCAGTTCTTC. Residues: CASSVVSGNEQFF.

The sample holds one count of this clone. The chain has TRBV18 and TRBJ1-2; TRBD1 matches at 7 bases. The CDR3 has 14 residues. Germline values: CDR1 KGHSH, CDR2 LQKENI. V lost 5 bases, J lost 1 base, and 4 bases stayed unmatched. CDR3 protein: CASSLQGVNYGYTF. The DNA of the CDR3 is TGTGCCAGCTCATTGCAGGGGGTTAACTATGGCTACACCTTC.

The rearrangement joins TRBV19 to TRBJ1-3; D unclear. The germline gives CDR1 LNHDA, CDR2 SQIVND (reference sequence). Trimming pared 5 bases from V and 1 base from J, leaving 6 bases between. The CDR3 is 13 amino acids. The CDR3 DNA reads TGTGCCAGTAGTTTAACTTCTGGAAACACCATATATTTT. Its translation: CASSLTSGNTIYF. Based on the CDR3 plus reference TRBV19 and TRBJ1-3, the full variable domain is DGGITQSPKYLFRKEGQNVTLSCEQNLNHDAMYWYRQDPGQGLRLIYYSQIVNDFQKGDIAEGYSVSREKKESFPLTVTSAQKNPTAFYLCASSLTSGNTIYFGEGSWLTVV.

The chain recombines TRBV27 with TRBJ2-3, with D perhaps matching TRBD1 (6 bases). The CDR3 sequence is 14 residues long. CDR1 and CDR2 from the germline V gene are MNHEY and SMNVEV (reference sequence). Trimming removed 2 bases from V and 0 bases from J, with 6 bases in between. CDR3 sequence (DNA): TGTGCCAGCAGTTTACAGGGGAGCACAGATACGCAGTATTTT. The encoded protein is CASSLQGSTDTQYF.

V gene TRBV6-2 or TRBV6-3 combines with J gene TRBJ1-2, with 11 bases identical to TRBD1. CDR3 length: 14 residues. Looked up from germline, CDR1 is MNHEY and CDR2 is SVGEGT. Trimming removed 6 bases from V and 7 bases from J; junction bases left unmatched: 7. The CDR3 region has the DNA TGTGCCAGCAGCGTCCCCGGGACAGGGGGTGGCTACACCTTC. Its protein is CASSVPGTGGGYTF.

The sample holds one count of this clone. The rearrangement joins TRBV7-3 to TRBJ2-2; 8 bases fit TRBD1. V trimming: 5 bases; J trimming: 8 bases; junction bases outside the gene matches: 7. The CDR3 is 14 amino acids. CDR1 SGHTA and CDR2 FQGTGA come from the germline V gene. The CDR3 here is CASSPYRDRGELFF. CDR3 DNA sequence: TGTGCCAGCAGCCCTTATCGGGACAGGGGGGAGCTGTTTTTT.

The chain joins TRBV5-4 to TRBJ2-1, with 10 positions matching TRBD2. Trimming at V came to 3 bases and at J to 4 bases, leaving 1 base not matched to a gene. The V gene's germline CDR1 is SGHNT and CDR2 YYREEE (reference sequence). The CDR3 length is 14 residues. This CDR3 reads CASSSSGSYNEQFF. The CDR3 bases are TGTGCCAGCAGCTCTAGCGGGAGTTACAATGAGCAGTTCTTC.

The V gene is TRBV2, the J gene TRBJ2-2; D ambiguous. The V and J ends lost 7 bases and 5 bases respectively, with 8 bases between them. CDR1 and CDR2 from the germline V gene are SNHLY and FYNNEI. There are 12 residues in the CDR3. The DNA for the CDR3 is TGTGCCAGCACCCTTCTAACCGGGGAGCTGTTTTTT. This translates into CASTLLTGELFF.

The chain uses TRBV24-1 and TRBJ2-1, with D possibly being TRBD2 (7 bases). This CDR3 has 15 residues. Trimming took off 2 bases at V and 8 bases at J, with 15 bases between the two ends. Germline-derived CDR1 and CDR2 are KGHDR and SFDVKD. In DNA, the CDR3 is TGTGCCACCAGTGATTCCGAGGGGGGGAAACATGAGCAGTTCTTC. Translation gives CATSDSEGGKHEQFF.

The chain has TRBV19 and TRBJ1-5; TRBD1 matches 7 bases. With 8 bases clipped from V and 0 bases from J, the junction kept 4 bases outside the gene matches. The CDR3 extends over 14 amino acids. CDR1 is LNHDA, CDR2 SQIVND, per germline (reference sequence). The CDR3 is CASGTDHSNQPQHF. In nucleotides, the CDR3 is TGTGCCAGTGGGACAGATCATAGCAATCAGCCCCAGCATTTT.

This sequence joins TRBV2 and TRBJ2-1; the match to TRBD2 covers 11 bases. Per the germline V gene, CDR1 is SNHLY and CDR2 is FYNNEI. V shed 5 bases, J shed 12 bases, and the junction held 12 bases outside the gene matches. The CDR3 length is 15 residues. This CDR3 is CASSQLAGAIPGQFF. CDR3 nucleotides: TGTGCCAGCAGTCAACTAGCGGGAGCCATACCCGGGCAGTTCTTC.

The V call is TRBV7-2, the J call TRBJ2-5; 9 bases line up with TRBD2. V lost 1 base, J lost 0 bases, and 6 bases stayed unmatched. Germline CDR1 reads SGHTA; CDR2 reads FQGNSA. CDR3 length: 17 amino acids. CDR3 protein: CASSLGLAATYQETQYF. The CDR3 nucleotides are TGTGCCAGCAGCTTAGGACTAGCGGCAACGTACCAAGAGACCCAGTACTTC.

CDR3 nucleotide sequence: TGTGCCAGCAGTTCATTGGCGGGACCAATGGAAGAGACCCAGTACTTC. Amino acid sequence: CASSSLAGPMEETQYF. V usage is TRBV27 and J usage is TRBJ2-5, with TRBD2 as a possible D gene (6 bases). Trimming left V 4 bases short and J 3 bases short, with 18 bases between. The CDR3 covers 16 residues. The germline V gene has CDR1 MNHEY and CDR2 SMNVEV (reference sequence).

CDR3 nucleotides: TGCGCCAGCAGCTTGGCCGCATCCAGGGGTACCTACGAGCAGTACTTC. It specifies CASSLAASRGTYEQYF. The V call is TRBV5-1, the J call TRBJ2-7, with D maybe TRBD1 (6 bases). This CDR3 has 16 amino acids. Germline V gene sequence: CDR1 SGHRS, CDR2 YFSETQ. Trimming took 0 bases from V and 2 from J, leaving 15 bases between them.

This chain joins TRBV11-2 and TRBJ2-5; 7 nucleotides line up with TRBD1. Per the germline V gene, CDR1 is SGHAT and CDR2 is FQNNGV. The CDR3 totals 16 residues. After removal of 1 base from V and 0 bases from J, the junction contained 5 bases not matched to a gene. DNA of the CDR3: TGTGCCAGCAGCTTAGGCCCGACAGGGTACCAAGAGACCCAGTACTTC. It encodes CASSLGPTGYQETQYF.

The chain uses TRBV19 and TRBJ2-5; 8 nucleotides agree with TRBD2. Germline loops: CDR1 LNHDA, CDR2 SQIVND (reference sequence). The CDR3 extends over 14 amino acids. J was trimmed by 2 bases and V by 3 bases; bases with no gene match: 2. The CDR3 region has the DNA TGTGCCAGTAGTATCGGGAGGGGACAAGAGACCCAGTACTTC. Residues: CASSIGRGQETQYF.

For this clone: The junction does not match germline at one end; this may be a read error. This sequence joins TRBV6-2 or TRBV6-3 and TRBJ1-5; a weak D match, TRBD1 (5 bases). CDR3 length: 13 residues. Germline CDR1 is MNHEY and CDR2 is SVGEGT. The CDR3 protein is CASSDSRGQPQHF. CDR3 coding DNA: TGTGCCAGCAGTGACTCTAGGGGTCAGCCCCAGCATTTT.

Here the CDR3 DNA reads TGTGCCAGCAGCTTAGGGTCGGTCGGGGGCTACGAGCAGTACTTC. Protein sequence: CASSLGSVGGYEQYF. The genes are TRBV7-6 and TRBJ2-7, with D possibly being TRBD2 (6 bases). The germline V and J ends were trimmed by 1 base and 3 bases, with 13 bases remaining between them. CDR3 length: 15 amino acids. Germline assignment: CDR1 SGHVS and CDR2 FNYEAQ.